The 29 T cell receptor beta chains below come from one sample, sequenced in a study of shared clonotypes between healthy human individuals. The assay was immunoSEQ multiplex PCR, and TCRdb's table has in-frame clones only and misses some. Of 1.4 million to 1.5 million clones in the sample, roughly 97% are singletons; the top ten hold roughly 1.2%. Specimen: naive CD4+ T cells sorted from blood. Subset meaning: CD45RA+ positively selected. The receptors were sampled from a young man in good health.

The V and J genes are TRBV10-3 and TRBJ2-1; TRBD1 is a possible D gene (6 bases). Between the trimmed V and J ends, which lost 4 bases and 0 bases, there was a span of 7 bases. Germline V gene lookup returns CDR1 ENHRY and CDR2 SYGVKD. The CDR3 has 14 amino acids. CDR3 coding DNA: TGTGCCATCAGTGGACAGGACTCCTACAATGAGCAGTTCTTC. It translates to CAISGQDSYNEQFF.

DNA for the CDR3: TGTGCCGCAGGGGGGCTCGACACCGGGGAGCTGTTTTTT. Its translation: CAAGGLDTGELFF. The chain links TRBV10-3 to TRBJ2-2; tentative D call: TRBD1 (7 bases). The CDR3 loop spans 13 amino acids. V gave up 11 bases and J gave up 3 bases, with 13 bases separating them. Germline V gives CDR1 ENHRY, CDR2 SYGVKD.

The chain joins TRBV7-8 to TRBJ1-1; no clear D gene. Trimming cost V 5 bases and J 2 bases, with 21 bases left between them. CDR1 is SGHVS, CDR2 FQNEAQ, per germline. The CDR3 sequence is 17 residues long. Here the CDR3 DNA reads TGTGCCAGCAGCGCTGATGGGGTCCCGGTCCTTAACACTGAAGCTTTCTTT. Translated, it gives CASSADGVPVLNTEAFF.

Concerning this clone: Other DNA sequences in the sample encode the same CDR3. V usage is TRBV29-1 and J usage is TRBJ1-4, with unresolved D. The V and J ends lost 4 bases and 3 bases respectively, with 0 bases between them. The CDR3 totals 10 residues. The germline gives CDR1 SQVTM, CDR2 ANQGSEA. The CDR3 DNA sequence: TGCAGCGTTGCTAATGAAAAACTGTTTTTT. This codes for CSVANEKLFF. Drawing the rest from reference TRBV29-1 and TRBJ1-4, the complete variable domain is SAVISQKPSRDICQRGTSLTIQCQVDSQVTMMFWYRQQPGQSLTLIATANQGSEATYESGFVIDKFPISRPNLTFSTLTVSNMSPEDSSIYLCSVANEKLFFGSGTQLSVL.

V and J are TRBV11-3 and TRBJ2-1; 8 bases align to TRBD2. The CDR3 length is 16 residues. CDR1 is SGHNT, CDR2 YENEEA, per germline. Trimming removed 3 bases from V and 10 bases from J; junction bases left unmatched: 14. The CDR3 sequence: CASSFMARSGSTEQFF. The CDR3 DNA sequence: TGTGCCAGCAGCTTCATGGCACGGAGCGGGAGCACCGAGCAGTTCTTC.

V gene TRBV7-8 combines with J gene TRBJ1-2, with D uncertain. The CDR3 sequence is 12 residues long. V lost 1 base to trimming and J lost 14 bases, with 14 bases between them. Germline values: CDR1 SGHVS, CDR2 FQNEAQ. The CDR3 here is CASSLGAPVLTF. Written as DNA, the CDR3 is TGTGCCAGCAGCTTAGGGGCGCCAGTTTTGACCTTC.

The gene calls are TRBV29-1 and TRBJ2-7; 10 bases align to TRBD2. V shed 6 bases and J 0 bases; nucleotides not matched to a gene: 8. Germline CDR1 reads SQVTM; CDR2 reads ANQGSEA. The CDR3 loop spans 15 amino acids. CDR3 protein: CSVSGTSESSYEQYF. CDR3 bases: TGCAGCGTCTCCGGGACTAGCGAGAGCTCCTACGAGCAGTACTTC.

V gene TRBV5-5 combines with J gene TRBJ1-3; no clear D. The V gene lost 3 bases and the J gene lost 3 bases, with 13 bases spanning the gap. This CDR3 is 15 amino acids long. The V gene's germline CDR1 is SGHKS and CDR2 YYEKEE (reference sequence). The CDR3 loop is CASSSTLALGNTIYF. The DNA of the CDR3 is TGTGCCAGCAGCTCTACGTTGGCCCTTGGAAACACCATATATTTT.

The rearrangement uses TRBV5-1 and TRBJ2-1; no clear D gene. The CDR3 length is 13 residues. The germline V gene has CDR1 SGHRS and CDR2 YFSETQ. V was trimmed by 0 bases and J by 12 bases, leaving 13 bases between them. In DNA, the CDR3 is TGCGCCAGCAGCTTGGAGTGGCGAGCCCCGCAGTTCTTC. Protein product: CASSLEWRAPQFF.

The genes are TRBV7-2 and TRBJ2-7, with 8 bases lining up with TRBD2. CDR1 and CDR2 (germline): SGHTA, FQGNSA. The CDR3 spans 13 residues. V lost 5 bases and J lost 6; bases outside the gene matches: 6. CDR3 coding DNA: TGTGCCAGCAGCAAACAGCGGGAGTTCGAGCAGTACTTC. Its protein product is CASSKQREFEQYF.

The chain recombines TRBV7-9 with TRBJ2-1; D ambiguous. V was trimmed by 7 bases and J by 7 bases, leaving 14 bases between them. Per the germline V gene, CDR1 is SEHNR and CDR2 is FQNEAQ (reference sequence). The CDR3 is 13 amino acids. CDR3 nucleotides: TGTGCCAGCAAGGGAAATGGGCGTAATGAGCAGTTCTTC. It encodes CASKGNGRNEQFF. Full variable domain (remainder filled in from reference TRBV7-9 and TRBJ2-1): DTGVSQNPRHKITKRGQNVTFRCDPISEHNRLYWYRQTLGQGPEFLTYFQNEAQLEKSRLLSDRFSAERPKGSFSTLEIQRTEQGDSAMYLCASKGNGRNEQFFGPGTRLTVL.

V is TRBV5-4 and J is TRBJ2-5; 14 bases agree with TRBD2. This CDR3 contains 15 residues. V lost 5 bases and J lost 5; bases outside the gene matches: 5. CDR1 is SGHNT and CDR2 is YYREEE in the germline V gene (reference sequence). This CDR3 is CASRKTSGREETQYF. The CDR3 bases are TGTGCCAGCAGAAAGACTAGCGGGAGGGAGGAGACCCAGTACTTC.

With regard to this clone: The sample holds other DNA sequences that translate to the same CDR3. The V and J genes are TRBV5-1 and TRBJ2-2; D may be TRBD1 (6 bases). CDR3 length: 15 amino acids. V was pared by 0 bases and J by 3 bases, with 9 bases between. Germline CDR1 reads SGHRS; CDR2 reads YFSETQ. The CDR3 coding sequence is TGCGCCAGCAGCTTGGACAGGGTTGACACCGGGGAGCTGTTTTTT. Residues: CASSLDRVDTGELFF. Complete variable domain (other parts from reference TRBV5-1 and TRBJ2-2): KAGVTQTPRYLIKTRGQQVTLSCSPISGHRSVSWYQQTPGQGLQFLFEYFSETQRNKGNFPGRFSGRQFSNSRSEMNVSTLELGDSALYLCASSLDRVDTGELFFGEGSRLTVL.

This clone was seen a single time. Other DNA sequences within the sample encode an identical CDR3. The chain recombines TRBV7-9 with TRBJ1-5; TRBD1 aligns across 8 bases. The ends lost 6 bases at V and 5 bases at J; junction bases unmatched: 6. Germline V CDR1 and CDR2: SEHNR, FQNEAQ (reference sequence). The CDR3 has 14 residues. CDR3 amino acids: CASSSDRGYQPQHF. CDR3 coding DNA: TGTGCCAGCAGTTCCGACAGGGGTTATCAGCCCCAGCATTTT.

The chain recombines TRBV28 with TRBJ2-6; TRBD1 agrees at 7 bases. CDR1 is MDHEN and CDR2 is SYDVKM in the germline V gene. This CDR3 is built from 17 residues. The ends lost 5 bases at V and 3 bases at J; junction bases unmatched: 10. The CDR3 sequence is CASSPTLRQGGANVLTF. CDR3 bases: TGTGCCAGCAGTCCGACCCTCAGACAGGGTGGGGCCAACGTCCTGACTTTC.

The chain has TRBV10-2 and TRBJ2-2, with 10 bases lining up with TRBD2. V lost 7 bases, J lost 7 bases, and 9 bases stayed unmatched. CDR1 and CDR2 from the germline V gene are WSHSY and SAAADI. The CDR3 is 15 residues long. Here the CDR3 DNA reads TGCGCCAGCAAGCGGCTAGCGGGAGAATTCGGGGAGCTGTTTTTT. This sequence encodes CASKRLAGEFGELFF.

The V call is TRBV21-1, the J call TRBJ2-3; the table's D call of TRBD2 was not tested on the DNA. TRBV21-1 is described as a pseudogene. This CDR3 has 17 amino acids. CDR3 loop: CASSAPYDLNPTDTQYF. For the CDR3, the DNA is TGTGCCAGCAGCGCTCCCTACGATCTAAACCCCACAGATACGCAGTATTTT.

The rearrangement links TRBV28 to TRBJ1-4, with a possible D match to TRBD1 (5 bases). Trimming stripped 5 bases from V and 3 bases from J, with 7 bases between. Looked up from germline, CDR1 is MDHEN and CDR2 is SYDVKM. This CDR3 has 13 residues. CDR3 DNA sequence: TGTGCCAGCAGTCGGGACCCTAATGAAAAACTGTTTTTT. It is translated as CASSRDPNEKLFF.

The J gene is TRBJ2-4, the V gene TRBV14; unclear D gene. Germline V gives CDR1 SGHDN, CDR2 FVKESK. There are 17 residues in the CDR3. Trimming removed 3 bases at V and 9 bases at J, with 24 bases between. The CDR3 DNA sequence: TGTGCCAGCAGCCAGACTTTGACGGTTCCCTTAGCAGGCATTCAGTACTTC. Translating gives CASSQTLTVPLAGIQYF.

This chain connects TRBV6-5 to TRBJ2-7; D remains ambiguous. This CDR3 contains 15 residues. Germline V lookup: CDR1 MNHEY, CDR2 SVGAGI. The ends were cut back, 0 bases at V and 6 bases at J, with 15 bases in the middle. The CDR3 DNA reads TGTGCCAGCAGTTACTCGGCTAATCGGCTCCGCGAGCAGTACTTC. Its protein is CASSYSANRLREQYF.

The V and J genes are TRBV5-4 and TRBJ2-3; 9 bases line up with TRBD2. V lost 4 bases to trimming and J lost 5 bases; unmatched junction nucleotides: 11. Germline V lookup: CDR1 SGHNT, CDR2 YYREEE (reference sequence). CDR3 length: 16 amino acids. Written as DNA, the CDR3 is TGTGCCAGCAGCCCTAGCTTGGGACTAGCCAGAGATACGCAGTATTTT. Translation gives CASSPSLGLARDTQYF.

V and J are TRBV5-1 and TRBJ1-4, with 7 positions matching TRBD1. V was pared by 2 bases and J by 5 bases, with 6 bases of the junction left unmatched. CDR3 length: 15 amino acids. The germline gives CDR1 SGHRS, CDR2 YFSETQ. The CDR3 DNA follows: TGCGCCAGCAGCTTTTCAGGGGGTCTAAATGAAAAACTGTTTTTT. Translating gives CASSFSGGLNEKLFF.

The chain joins TRBV11-2 to TRBJ2-5, with D possibly matching TRBD2 (7 bases). This CDR3 is built from 17 residues. Germline CDR1 and CDR2: SGHAT and FQNNGV. The ends were cut back, 5 bases at V and 5 bases at J, with 24 bases in the middle. This chain's CDR3 is CASSPPGAWGGVETQYF. In DNA, the CDR3 is TGTGCCAGCAGCCCGCCGGGGGCTTGGGGGGGCGTCGAGACCCAGTACTTC.

V and J are TRBV4-3 and TRBJ2-4; TRBD2 aligns across 7 bases. Trimming at V came to 6 bases and at J to 0 bases, leaving 8 bases not matched to a gene. CDR1 is LGHNA, CDR2 YSLEER, per germline. The CDR3 has 16 amino acids. The CDR3 loop is CASSMSAGIAKNIQYF. DNA for the CDR3: TGCGCCAGCAGTATGTCAGCGGGAATAGCCAAAAACATTCAGTACTTC.

The chain employs TRBV9 and TRBJ2-3; the match to TRBD2 covers 10 bases. This CDR3 region has 15 residues. V lost 4 bases, J lost 5 bases, and 7 bases stayed unmatched. Looked up from germline, CDR1 is SGDLS and CDR2 is YYNGEE. The CDR3 DNA reads as TGTGCCAGCAGCCTAGCGGGAGCTGGGGTAGATACGCAGTATTTT. Residues: CASSLAGAGVDTQYF.

The rearrangement links TRBV2 to TRBJ2-2, with 7 bases aligning to TRBD1. This CDR3 contains 13 residues. The J segment lost 4 bases and the V segment lost 6 bases, leaving 2 bases of the junction unmatched. Per the germline V gene, CDR1 is SNHLY and CDR2 is FYNNEI. The CDR3 here is CASSNRGTGELFF. The CDR3 nucleotides read TGTGCCAGCAGCAACAGGGGCACCGGGGAGCTGTTTTTT.

The genes are TRBV19 and TRBJ2-7, with D possibly TRBD2 on 6 matching bases. Germline CDR1 is LNHDA and CDR2 is SQIVND (reference sequence). This CDR3 spans 14 amino acids. V was trimmed by 8 bases and J by 0 bases, leaving 14 bases between them. CDR3 DNA: TGTGCCAGTCGATCCCGCGGGAACTCCTACGAGCAGTACTTC. Protein: CASRSRGNSYEQYF.

This chain uses TRBV10-2 with TRBJ2-2; D remains ambiguous. The germline CDR1 and CDR2 sequences are WSHSY and SAAADI. Trimming took 2 bases from V and 6 from J, leaving 10 bases between them. The CDR3 runs to 14 residues. The DNA for the CDR3 is TGCGCCAGCAGTGAGATCCCTTCCGCCGGGGAGCTGTTTTTT. It is translated as CASSEIPSAGELFF.

The chain is built from TRBV29-1 and TRBJ2-1; no definite D call. The CDR3 has 13 residues. The V and J ends lost 5 bases and 0 bases respectively, with 8 bases between them. Germline V lookup: CDR1 SQVTM, CDR2 ANQGSEA. CDR3 coding DNA: TGCAGCGTTTTGTGGAGCTCCTACAATGAGCAGTTCTTC. This translates into CSVLWSSYNEQFF.